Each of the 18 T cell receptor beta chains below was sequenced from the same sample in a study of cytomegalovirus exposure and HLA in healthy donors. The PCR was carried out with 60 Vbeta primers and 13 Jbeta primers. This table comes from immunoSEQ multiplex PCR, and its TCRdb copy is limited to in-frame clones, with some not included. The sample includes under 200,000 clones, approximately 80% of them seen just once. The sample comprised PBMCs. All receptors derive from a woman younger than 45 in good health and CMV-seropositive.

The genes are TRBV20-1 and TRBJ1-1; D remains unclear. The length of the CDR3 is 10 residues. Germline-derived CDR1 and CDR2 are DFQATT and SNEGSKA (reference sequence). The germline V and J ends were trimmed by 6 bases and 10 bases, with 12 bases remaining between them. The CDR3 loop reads CSAGLSAAFF. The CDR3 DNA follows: TGCAGTGCCGGACTGAGTGCAGCTTTCTTT.

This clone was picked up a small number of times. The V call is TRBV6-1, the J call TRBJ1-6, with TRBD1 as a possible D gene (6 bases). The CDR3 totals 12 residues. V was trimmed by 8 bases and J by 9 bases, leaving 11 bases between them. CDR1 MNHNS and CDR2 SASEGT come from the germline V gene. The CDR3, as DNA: TGTGCCAGCGGGCAGGGGACTTCACCCCTCCACTTT. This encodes CASGQGTSPLHF.

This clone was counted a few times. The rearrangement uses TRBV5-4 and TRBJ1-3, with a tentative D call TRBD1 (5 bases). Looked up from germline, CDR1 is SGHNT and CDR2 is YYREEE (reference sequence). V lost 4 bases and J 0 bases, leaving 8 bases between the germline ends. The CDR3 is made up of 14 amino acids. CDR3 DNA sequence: TGTGCCAGCAGCCAAGACAGCTCTGGAAACACCATATATTTT. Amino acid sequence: CASSQDSSGNTIYF. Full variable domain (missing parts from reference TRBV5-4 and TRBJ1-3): ETGVTQSPTHLIKTRGQQVTLRCSSQSGHNTVSWYQQALGQGPQFIFQYYREEENGRGNFPPRFSGLQFPNYSSELNVNALELDDSALYLCASSQDSSGNTIYFGEGSWLTVV.

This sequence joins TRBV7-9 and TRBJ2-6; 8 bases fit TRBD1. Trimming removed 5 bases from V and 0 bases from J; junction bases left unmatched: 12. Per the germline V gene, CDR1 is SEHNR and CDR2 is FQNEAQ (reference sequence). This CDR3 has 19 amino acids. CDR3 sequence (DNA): TGTGCCAGCAGCACGCCCGGGACAGGAGACCTCTCTGGGGCCAACGTCCTGACTTTC. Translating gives CASSTPGTGDLSGANVLTF.

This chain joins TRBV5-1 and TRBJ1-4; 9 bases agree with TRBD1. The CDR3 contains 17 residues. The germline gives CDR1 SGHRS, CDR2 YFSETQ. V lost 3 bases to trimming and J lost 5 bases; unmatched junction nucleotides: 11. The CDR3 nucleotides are TGCGCCAGCAGCTCAGGGACCGGGACAGGGTGGAATGAAAAACTGTTTTTT. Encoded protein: CASSSGTGTGWNEKLFF.

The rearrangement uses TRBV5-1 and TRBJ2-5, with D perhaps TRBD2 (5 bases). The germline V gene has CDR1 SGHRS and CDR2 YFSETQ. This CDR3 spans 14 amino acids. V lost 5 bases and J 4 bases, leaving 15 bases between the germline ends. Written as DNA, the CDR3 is TGCGCCAGCAGTCGGAGGTGGAGTAGAGAGACCCAGTACTTC. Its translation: CASSRRWSRETQYF.

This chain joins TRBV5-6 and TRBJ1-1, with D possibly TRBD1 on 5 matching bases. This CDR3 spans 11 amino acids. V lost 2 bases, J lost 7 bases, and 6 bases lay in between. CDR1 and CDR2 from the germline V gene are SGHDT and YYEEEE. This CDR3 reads CASSFDSEAFF. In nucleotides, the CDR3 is TGTGCCAGCAGCTTTGACAGTGAAGCTTTCTTT.

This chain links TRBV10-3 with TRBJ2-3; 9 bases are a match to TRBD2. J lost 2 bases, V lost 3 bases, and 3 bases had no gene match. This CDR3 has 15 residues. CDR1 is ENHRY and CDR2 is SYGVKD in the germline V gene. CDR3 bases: TGTGCCATCAGTGAAGCGGGAGGATACACAGATACGCAGTATTTT. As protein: CAISEAGGYTDTQYF.

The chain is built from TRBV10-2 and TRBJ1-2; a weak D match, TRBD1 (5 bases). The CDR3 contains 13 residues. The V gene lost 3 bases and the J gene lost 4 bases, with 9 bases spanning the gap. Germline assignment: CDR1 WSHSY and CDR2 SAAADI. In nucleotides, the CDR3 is TGCGCCAGCAGTGATGGGGGAGGCTATGGCTACACCTTC. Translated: CASSDGGGYGYTF.

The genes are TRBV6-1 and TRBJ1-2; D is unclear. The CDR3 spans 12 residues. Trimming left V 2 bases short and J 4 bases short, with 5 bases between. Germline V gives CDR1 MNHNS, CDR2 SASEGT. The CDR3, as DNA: TGTGCCAGCAGTGAACTTCTCTATGGCTACACCTTC. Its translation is CASSELLYGYTF.

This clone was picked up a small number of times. The CDR3 spells CASSVAQGWNTEAFF. The CDR3 DNA sequence: TGTGCCAGCAGCGTAGCCCAGGGATGGAACACTGAAGCTTTCTTT. The chain employs TRBV9 and TRBJ1-1; possible D gene TRBD1, 5 bases. Germline-derived CDR1 and CDR2 are SGDLS and YYNGEE. V shed 0 bases and J shed 1 base, with 10 bases lying between them. This CDR3 contains 15 residues.

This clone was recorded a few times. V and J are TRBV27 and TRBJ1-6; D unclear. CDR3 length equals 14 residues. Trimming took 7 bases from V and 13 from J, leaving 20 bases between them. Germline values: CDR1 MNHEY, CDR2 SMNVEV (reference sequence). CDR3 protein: CASKQTLDSFPLHF. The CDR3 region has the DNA TGTGCCAGCAAGCAAACCCTGGACTCCTTCCCCCTCCACTTT.

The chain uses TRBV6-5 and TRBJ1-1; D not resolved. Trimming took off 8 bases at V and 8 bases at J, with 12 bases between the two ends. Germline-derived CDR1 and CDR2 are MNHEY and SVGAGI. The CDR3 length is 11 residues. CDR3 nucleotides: TGTGCCAGCTCCTCGGGAGCCGAAGCTTTCTTT. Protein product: CASSSGAEAFF.

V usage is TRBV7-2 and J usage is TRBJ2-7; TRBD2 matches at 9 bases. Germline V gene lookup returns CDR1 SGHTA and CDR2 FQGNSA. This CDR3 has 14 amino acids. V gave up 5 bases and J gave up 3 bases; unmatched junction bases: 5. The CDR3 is CASSNSGGGYEQYF. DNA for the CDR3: TGTGCCAGCAGCAATAGCGGGGGTGGCTACGAGCAGTACTTC.

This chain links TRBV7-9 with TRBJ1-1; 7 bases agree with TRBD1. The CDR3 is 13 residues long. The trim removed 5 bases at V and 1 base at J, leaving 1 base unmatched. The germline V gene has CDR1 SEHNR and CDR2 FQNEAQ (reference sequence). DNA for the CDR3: TGTGCCAGCAGCGAGGGGGCGAACACTGAAGCTTTCTTT. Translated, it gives CASSEGANTEAFF.

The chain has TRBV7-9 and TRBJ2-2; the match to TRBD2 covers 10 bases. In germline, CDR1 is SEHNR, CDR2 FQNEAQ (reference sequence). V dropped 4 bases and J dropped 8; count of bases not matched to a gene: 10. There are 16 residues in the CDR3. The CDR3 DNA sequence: TGTGCCAGCAGCTGGCCTCTAGCGGGAGCTTCGGGGGAGCTGTTTTTT. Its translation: CASSWPLAGASGELFF. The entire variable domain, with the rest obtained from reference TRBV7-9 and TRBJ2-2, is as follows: DTGVSQNPRHKITKRGQNVTFRCDPISEHNRLYWYRQTLGQGPEFLTYFQNEAQLEKSRLLSDRFSAERPKGSFSTLEIQRTEQGDSAMYLCASSWPLAGASGELFFGEGSRLTVL.

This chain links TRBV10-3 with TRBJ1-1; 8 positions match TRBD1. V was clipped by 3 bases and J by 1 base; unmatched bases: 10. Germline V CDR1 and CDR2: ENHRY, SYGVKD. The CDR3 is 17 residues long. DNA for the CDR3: TGTGCCATCAGTGACTCGCGGGGCAGGGGGCAGAACACTGAAGCTTTCTTT. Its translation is CAISDSRGRGQNTEAFF.

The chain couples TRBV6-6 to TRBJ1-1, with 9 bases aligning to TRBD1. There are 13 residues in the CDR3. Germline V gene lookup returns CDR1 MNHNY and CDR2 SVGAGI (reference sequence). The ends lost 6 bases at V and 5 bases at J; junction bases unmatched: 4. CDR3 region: CASRGTGTTEAFF. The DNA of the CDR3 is TGTGCCAGCAGGGGGACAGGGACGACTGAAGCTTTCTTT.